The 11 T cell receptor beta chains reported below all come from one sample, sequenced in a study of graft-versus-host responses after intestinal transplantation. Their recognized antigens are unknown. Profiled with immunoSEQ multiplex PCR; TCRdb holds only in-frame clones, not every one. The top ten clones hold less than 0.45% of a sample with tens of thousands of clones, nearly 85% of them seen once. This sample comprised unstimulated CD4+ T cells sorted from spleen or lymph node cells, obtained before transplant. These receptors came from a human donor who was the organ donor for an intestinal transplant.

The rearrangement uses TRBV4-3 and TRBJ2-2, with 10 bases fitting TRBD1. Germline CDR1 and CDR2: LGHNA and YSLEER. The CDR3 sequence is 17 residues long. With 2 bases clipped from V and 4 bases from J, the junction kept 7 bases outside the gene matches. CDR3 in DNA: TGCGCCAGCAGCCAATTCCGGGACAGGGGCTCCACCGGGGAGCTGTTTTTT. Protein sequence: CASSQFRDRGSTGELFF.

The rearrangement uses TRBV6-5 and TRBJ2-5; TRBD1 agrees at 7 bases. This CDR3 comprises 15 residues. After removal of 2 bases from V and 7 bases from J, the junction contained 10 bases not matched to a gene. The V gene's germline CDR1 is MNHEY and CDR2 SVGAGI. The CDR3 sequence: CASSYDGTAQGTQYF. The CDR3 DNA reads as TGTGCCAGCAGTTACGACGGGACAGCCCAGGGGACCCAGTACTTC.

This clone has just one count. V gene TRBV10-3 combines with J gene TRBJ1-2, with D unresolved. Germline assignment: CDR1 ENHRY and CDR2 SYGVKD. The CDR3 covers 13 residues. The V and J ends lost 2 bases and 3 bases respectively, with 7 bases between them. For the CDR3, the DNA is TGTGCCATCAGTGAGATGGGAGACTATGGCTACACCTTC. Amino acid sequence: CAISEMGDYGYTF.

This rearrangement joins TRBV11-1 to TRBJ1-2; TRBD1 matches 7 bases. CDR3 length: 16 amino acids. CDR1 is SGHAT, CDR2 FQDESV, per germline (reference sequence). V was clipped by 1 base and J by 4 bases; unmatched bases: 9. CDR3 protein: CASSLGDSQGAYGYTF. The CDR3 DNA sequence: TGTGCCAGCAGCTTAGGGGACAGTCAAGGAGCCTATGGCTACACCTTC.

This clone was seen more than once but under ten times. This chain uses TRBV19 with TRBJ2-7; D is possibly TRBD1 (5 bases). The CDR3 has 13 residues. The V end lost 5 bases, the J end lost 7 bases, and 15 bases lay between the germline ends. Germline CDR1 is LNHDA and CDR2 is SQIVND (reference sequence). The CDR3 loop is CASSATDSSEQYV. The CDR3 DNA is TGTGCCAGTAGTGCGACAGACAGCTCGGAGCAGTACGTC.

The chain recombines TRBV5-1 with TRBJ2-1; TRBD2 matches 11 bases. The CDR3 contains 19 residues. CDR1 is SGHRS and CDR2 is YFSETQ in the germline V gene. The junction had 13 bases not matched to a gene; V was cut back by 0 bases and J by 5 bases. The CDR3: CASSLGPTSGGIRDNEQFF. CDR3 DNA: TGCGCCAGCAGCTTGGGCCCTACTAGCGGGGGAATACGCGACAATGAGCAGTTCTTC. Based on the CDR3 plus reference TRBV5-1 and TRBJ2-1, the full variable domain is KAGVTQTPRYLIKTRGQQVTLSCSPISGHRSVSWYQQTPGQGLQFLFEYFSETQRNKGNFPGRFSGRQFSNSRSEMNVSTLELGDSALYLCASSLGPTSGGIRDNEQFFGPGTRLTVL.

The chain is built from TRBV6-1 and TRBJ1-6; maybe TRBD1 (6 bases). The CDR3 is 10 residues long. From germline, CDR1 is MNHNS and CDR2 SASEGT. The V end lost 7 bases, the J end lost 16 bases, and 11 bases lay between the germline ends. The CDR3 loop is CASMLGHLHF. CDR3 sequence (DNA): TGTGCCAGCATGTTGGGACATCTCCACTTT.

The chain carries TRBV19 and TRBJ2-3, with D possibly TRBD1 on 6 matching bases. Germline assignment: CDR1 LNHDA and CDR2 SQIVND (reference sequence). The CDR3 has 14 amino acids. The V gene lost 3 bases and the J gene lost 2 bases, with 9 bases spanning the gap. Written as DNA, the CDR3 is TGTGCCAGTAGTATGGGGGCCTCCACAGATACGCAGTATTTT. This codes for CASSMGASTDTQYF. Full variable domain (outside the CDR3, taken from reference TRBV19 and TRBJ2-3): DGGITQSPKYLFRKEGQNVTLSCEQNLNHDAMYWYRQDPGQGLRLIYYSQIVNDFQKGDIAEGYSVSREKKESFPLTVTSAQKNPTAFYLCASSMGASTDTQYFGPGTRLTVL.

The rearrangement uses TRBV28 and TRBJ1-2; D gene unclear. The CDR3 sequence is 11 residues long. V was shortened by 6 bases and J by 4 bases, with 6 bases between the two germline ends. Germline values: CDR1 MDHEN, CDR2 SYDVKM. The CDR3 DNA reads TGTGCCAGCAGCTCTGTCTATGGCTACACCTTC. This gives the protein CASSSVYGYTF.

The CDR3 DNA is TGCGCCAGCAGCACAACCAGGGGGCAGAGGGAGACCCAGTACTTC. It specifies CASSTTRGQRETQYF. The chain couples TRBV5-1 to TRBJ2-5, with TRBD1 identical over 8 bases. J was trimmed by 5 bases and V by 4 bases; bases with no gene match: 10. CDR1 and CDR2 from the germline V gene are SGHRS and YFSETQ. The CDR3 runs to 15 residues.

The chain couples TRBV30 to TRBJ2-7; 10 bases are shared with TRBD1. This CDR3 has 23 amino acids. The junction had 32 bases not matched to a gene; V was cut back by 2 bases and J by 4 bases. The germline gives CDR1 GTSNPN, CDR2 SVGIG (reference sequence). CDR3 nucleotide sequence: TGTGCCTGGAGTCGCCCCCGGGACAGGGGACCCGAAATGGGACTTGGGGCCGTATACGAGCAGTACGTC. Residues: CAWSRPRDRGPEMGLGAVYEQYV.